These 21 T cell receptor beta chains share one sample of origin, sequenced in a study of T cells in localized non-small cell lung cancer. Here immunoSEQ multiplex PCR was the method, and the copy in TCRdb shows in-frame clones only, minus some. The sample yields 20,000 to 25,000 clones, 80% to 85% seen once. This material consisted of PBMCs, taken before any cancer treatment. The receptors were sampled from a man aged 35-75 years with stage II lung adenocarcinoma.

The chain is built from TRBV18 and TRBJ1-5, with 10 positions matching TRBD1. Germline CDR1 and CDR2: KGHSH and LQKENI. The CDR3 is made up of 17 amino acids. Unmatched junction bases numbered 10, after V lost 4 bases and J lost 4 bases. In DNA, the CDR3 is TGTGCCAGCTCACGGGACAGGGGAAGTCTTCCGAATCAGCCCCAGCATTTT. It yields the protein CASSRDRGSLPNQPQHF.

The chain carries TRBV2 and TRBJ1-2; TRBD1 matches 8 bases. The CDR3 has 13 amino acids. V dropped 8 bases and J dropped 3; count of bases not matched to a gene: 5. Germline-derived CDR1 and CDR2 are SNHLY and FYNNEI. The CDR3 here is CASQTGVDYGYTF. CDR3 bases: TGTGCCAGCCAGACAGGGGTTGACTATGGCTACACCTTC.

The rearrangement uses TRBV19 and TRBJ1-2; 9 positions agree with TRBD1. With V trimmed by 9 bases and J by 8 bases, 10 bases remained unmatched. The germline CDR1 and CDR2 sequences are LNHDA and SQIVND (reference sequence). CDR3 length equals 13 residues. The CDR3 DNA reads TGTGCCAGCCATCACAGGGGGCGGATCGGCTACACCTTC. Translating gives CASHHRGRIGYTF.

The gene calls are TRBV10-3 and TRBJ2-7; maybe TRBD1 (6 bases). Germline CDR1 reads ENHRY; CDR2 reads SYGVKD. The CDR3 is 15 amino acids. V lost 4 bases to trimming and J lost 2 bases, with 15 bases between them. In DNA form, the CDR3 reads TGTGCCATCAGTGGGACAGAAGTCTTGACCTACGAGCAGTACTTC. This gives the protein CAISGTEVLTYEQYF.

About this clone: This same CDR3 is encoded by further DNA sequences in the sample. The V gene is TRBV7-2, the J gene TRBJ1-1; 7 positions agree with TRBD1. The CDR3 totals 16 residues. V was pared by 3 bases and J by 1 base, with 8 bases of the junction left unmatched. Germline V CDR1 and CDR2: SGHTA, FQGNSA. The DNA of the CDR3 is TGTGCCAGCAGCTTCCGGACAGGCCGGGGGAACACTGAAGCTTTCTTT. Protein product: CASSFRTGRGNTEAFF.

The V call is TRBV5-1, the J call TRBJ1-1, with 7 bases that match TRBD1. V was clipped by 3 bases and J by 2 bases; unmatched bases: 4. This CDR3 spans 14 amino acids. CDR1 and CDR2 from the germline V gene are SGHRS and YFSETQ. The CDR3 reads CASSSGTANTEAFF. CDR3 bases: TGCGCCAGCAGCTCCGGGACAGCCAACACTGAAGCTTTCTTT.

The chain links TRBV6-1 to TRBJ1-2; a weak D match, TRBD1 (5 bases). The germline V gene has CDR1 MNHNS and CDR2 SASEGT. The ends were cut back, 2 bases at V and 5 bases at J, with 12 bases in the middle. The CDR3 loop spans 14 amino acids. The CDR3 is CASSEQGGSYGYTF. The CDR3 bases are TGTGCCAGCAGTGAACAGGGAGGCAGTTATGGCTACACCTTC.

CDR3 amino acids: CATDRTGNQPQHF. The CDR3 DNA reads as TGTGCCACAGACAGGACGGGCAATCAGCCCCAGCATTTT. This rearrangement joins TRBV19 to TRBJ1-5; a weak D match, TRBD1 (6 bases). Germline V gives CDR1 LNHDA, CDR2 SQIVND (reference sequence). Trimming took 10 bases from V and 2 from J, leaving 12 bases between them. The CDR3 loop spans 13 amino acids.

The rearrangement joins TRBV10-3 to TRBJ1-1; 8 positions agree with TRBD1. Trimming took 5 bases from V and 1 from J; bases not matched to a gene: 9. Germline V gene sequence: CDR1 ENHRY, CDR2 SYGVKD. This CDR3 is 16 amino acids long. CDR3 nucleotides: TGTGCCATCAGTCTGAGATCCCAGGGGGCGAACACTGAAGCTTTCTTT. This gives the protein CAISLRSQGANTEAFF.

The chain employs TRBV19 and TRBJ1-1, with 8 nucleotides matching TRBD1. CDR1 is LNHDA, CDR2 SQIVND, per germline (reference sequence). The CDR3 loop spans 14 amino acids. The ends lost 6 bases at V and 3 bases at J; junction bases unmatched: 6. CDR3 amino acids: CASSLATGDTEAFF. DNA of the CDR3: TGTGCCAGTAGCCTTGCGACAGGGGACACTGAAGCTTTCTTT.

This rearrangement joins TRBV6-1 to TRBJ1-5; D not resolved. Germline V CDR1 and CDR2: MNHNS, SASEGT. V lost 3 bases and J 1 base, leaving 16 bases between the germline ends. The CDR3 sequence is 17 residues long. CDR3 DNA: TGTGCCAGCAGTGAGGAAAGGGCTCCGAAGAGCAATCAGCCCCAGCATTTT. As protein: CASSEERAPKSNQPQHF.

Note on this clone: Because it lacks the conserved phenylalanine or tryptophan at the end, this CDR3 is likely a read error. The DNA is omitted, as the CDR3 cannot be located on it reliably, and the CDR3 follows TCRdb's listing. This chain links TRBV9 with TRBJ1-2. The CDR3 is 14 amino acids in total, end residues counted. CDR1 is SGDLS, CDR2 YYNGEE, per germline. The CDR3 reads CASGYAYSRKTYGY.

This chain links TRBV7-3 with TRBJ2-2, with D hard to call. V lost 6 bases and J lost 4, with 6 bases in between. CDR3 length equals 12 residues. Per the germline V gene, CDR1 is SGHTA and CDR2 is FQGTGA. The CDR3, as DNA: TGTGCCAGCAGGAATATCACCGGGGAGCTGTTTTTT. Amino acids: CASRNITGELFF.

The V gene is TRBV10-3, the J gene TRBJ2-7; no clear D gene. Germline CDR1 reads ENHRY; CDR2 reads SYGVKD. This CDR3 has 13 residues. Trimming took off 4 bases at V and 5 bases at J, with 12 bases between the two ends. CDR3 DNA sequence: TGTGCCATCAGTGGTGGGCTAGTGGACGAGCAGTACTTC. Residues: CAISGGLVDEQYF.

The chain employs TRBV4-2 and TRBJ1-1; D gene unclear. V gave up 4 bases and J gave up 6 bases, with 18 bases separating them. The CDR3 covers 15 residues. The germline gives CDR1 LGHNA, CDR2 YNFKEQ. The CDR3 sequence: CASSRRTAADAEAFF. CDR3 coding DNA: TGTGCCAGCAGCCGACGGACCGCGGCGGACGCTGAAGCTTTCTTT.

This rearrangement joins TRBV5-1 to TRBJ1-4; D uncertain. The CDR3 length is 15 residues. Germline CDR1 reads SGHRS; CDR2 reads YFSETQ. Trimming removed 5 bases from V and 10 bases from J, with 21 bases in between. The CDR3 loop reads CASSLEGFRGGKLFF. The CDR3 region has the DNA TGCGCCAGCAGTCTGGAGGGTTTTCGGGGAGGAAAACTGTTTTTT.

This chain uses TRBV11-1 with TRBJ2-1; weak D call: TRBD2 (5 bases). Trimming took 2 bases from V and 7 from J, leaving 12 bases between them. CDR1 and CDR2 (germline): SGHAT, FQDESV (reference sequence). This CDR3 region has 14 residues. This CDR3 is CASSLFGDANEQFF. CDR3 coding DNA: TGTGCCAGCAGCTTATTCGGGGATGCTAATGAGCAGTTCTTC.

J is TRBJ2-3 and V is TRBV2, with D unresolved. Trimming left V 3 bases short and J 5 bases short, with 6 bases between. CDR1 is SNHLY and CDR2 is FYNNEI in the germline V gene. The CDR3 totals 12 residues. CDR3 nucleotides: TGTGCCAGCAGTGACACCCTAGATACGCAGTATTTT. It codes for CASSDTLDTQYF.

In this sample, this clone turned up once. The rearrangement links TRBV18 to TRBJ2-2; weak D call: TRBD1 (5 bases). V lost 2 bases to trimming and J lost 0 bases, with 7 bases between them. This CDR3 is 15 amino acids long. Germline lookup yields CDR1 KGHSH and CDR2 LQKENI. The CDR3 nucleotides are TGTGCCAGCTCACCAGGGGCTACGAACACCGGGGAGCTGTTTTTT. This codes for CASSPGATNTGELFF.

The chain uses TRBV5-1 and TRBJ1-1; D not resolved. CDR1 SGHRS and CDR2 YFSETQ come from the germline V gene. V lost 1 base and J lost 2, with 6 bases in between. CDR3 length: 13 amino acids. The CDR3: CASSLTVNTEAFF. The CDR3 region has the DNA TGCGCCAGCAGCTTGACAGTCAACACTGAAGCTTTCTTT.

The chain recombines TRBV18 with TRBJ2-1; D possibly matches TRBD1 or TRBD2 (5 bases each). The CDR3 is made up of 14 amino acids. Germline CDR1 reads KGHSH; CDR2 reads LQKENI. V was shortened by 6 bases and J by 6 bases, with 15 bases between the two germline ends. CDR3 sequence: CASSRDAAFNEQFF. In DNA form, the CDR3 reads TGTGCCAGCTCGAGGGACGCCGCTTTCAATGAGCAGTTCTTC.